Shown below are 10 T cell receptor beta chains from a single sample sequenced in a study of T cells in Graves' hyperthyroidism and ophthalmopathy. The investigators amplified TCR beta CDR3 regions from RNA transcripts. In the first-round RT-PCR of the TCR CDR3, the HTBI primer set was used. MiXCR, applied by TCRdb to the multiplex PCR reads, yields one record per CDR3 protein. The profile shows roughly 650,000 distinct CDR3 sequences, more than 15% of them singletons. The source material was blood. The receptors were sampled from a woman in her thirties or forties with Graves' ophthalmopathy.

The sample holds many counts of this clonotype. V usage is TRBV27 and J usage is TRBJ1-5; a weak D match, TRBD1 (5 bases). Germline V gene sequence: CDR1 MNHEY, CDR2 SMNVEV (reference sequence). Trimming left V 8 bases short and J 5 bases short, with 13 bases between. The length of the CDR3 is 13 residues. CDR3: CASQITGYQPQHF. The CDR3 DNA follows: TGTGCCAGCCAGATCACAGGTTATCAGCCCCAGCATTTT.

V usage is TRBV15 and J usage is TRBJ1-5; D not certain. The CDR3 spans 15 residues. The ends were cut back, 3 bases at V and 3 bases at J, with 12 bases in the middle. Looked up from germline, CDR1 is LNHNV and CDR2 is YYDKDF (reference sequence). The CDR3 reads CATSREIITNQPQHF. DNA for the CDR3: TGTGCCACCAGCAGGGAAATAATAACCAATCAGCCCCAGCATTTT. Drawing the rest from reference TRBV15 and TRBJ1-5, the complete variable domain is DAMVIQNPRYQVTQFGKPVTLSCSQTLNHNVMYWYQQKSSQAPKLLFHYYDKDFNNEADTPDNFQSRRPNTSFCFLDIRSPGLGDTAMYLCATSREIITNQPQHFGDGTRLSIL.

This clonotype has at least ten counts. The rearrangement uses TRBV6-1 and TRBJ2-7; TRBD2 aligns across 11 bases. CDR1 is MNHNS and CDR2 is SASEGT in the germline V gene. CDR3 length equals 14 residues. V lost 5 bases, J lost 6 bases, and 6 bases stayed unmatched. CDR3 residues: CASSPTSGSSEQYF. DNA for the CDR3: TGTGCCAGCAGTCCCACTAGCGGGAGTAGCGAGCAGTACTTC.

V is TRBV7-9 and J is TRBJ1-4; perhaps TRBD1 as D (5 bases). Germline V gives CDR1 SEHNR, CDR2 FQNEAQ (reference sequence). This CDR3 region has 15 residues. Trimming took off 2 bases at V and 9 bases at J, with 16 bases between the two ends. CDR3 DNA sequence: TGTGCCAGCAGCTTAAGCACAGGCCGGCTGAAAAAACTGTTTTTT. Amino acids: CASSLSTGRLKKLFF.

The CDR3 DNA is TGTGCCAGCACGAGTGGGGTGAACACTGAAGCTTTCTTT. Residues: CASTSGVNTEAFF. J is TRBJ1-1 and V is TRBV6-1; D is unresolved. CDR1 and CDR2 from the germline V gene are MNHNS and SASEGT. With 7 bases removed from V and 0 bases from J, the gap between germline ends came to 9 bases. The CDR3 extends over 13 amino acids.

This chain uses TRBV7-2 with TRBJ2-1; D is uncertain. The ends were cut back, 9 bases at V and 6 bases at J, with 18 bases in the middle. Looked up from germline, CDR1 is SGHTA and CDR2 is FQGNSA. The CDR3 spans 14 residues. The CDR3 sequence: CASSPVYVANEQFF. In DNA form, the CDR3 reads TGTGCCAGTAGCCCCGTATACGTCGCCAATGAGCAGTTCTTC.

This clonotype was counted at least ten times. The chain employs TRBV18 and TRBJ2-3; the D gene is possibly TRBD2 (6 bases). Trimming left V 0 bases short and J 2 bases short, with 12 bases between. CDR3 length equals 16 residues. Per the germline V gene, CDR1 is KGHSH and CDR2 is LQKENI. The CDR3 region has the DNA TGTGCCAGCTCACCACCGAGAGCGGGCTACACAGATACGCAGTATTTT. It encodes CASSPPRAGYTDTQYF.

This clonotype was seen repeatedly, ten times or more. DNA of the CDR3: TGCAGTGCGAAACAAACCTACGAGCAGTACTTC. Protein: CSAKQTYEQYF. The genes are TRBV20-1 and TRBJ2-7; D not certain. The CDR3 runs 11 residues. V was cut by 6 bases and J by 2 bases, with 8 bases left in between. In germline, CDR1 is DFQATT, CDR2 SNEGSKA (reference sequence).

This clonotype occurred many times. This chain links TRBV5-1 with TRBJ1-5; the D gene is possibly TRBD1 (5 bases). Germline assignment: CDR1 SGHRS and CDR2 YFSETQ. V was trimmed by 4 bases and J by 8 bases, leaving 19 bases between them. The CDR3 extends over 15 amino acids. This CDR3 is CASSVQGSRNKPQHF. CDR3 coding DNA: TGCGCCAGCAGCGTCCAGGGAAGTAGGAATAAGCCCCAGCATTTT.

The CDR3 reads CSARLKAGGPFETQYF. The CDR3 region has the DNA TGCAGTGCTAGATTAAAAGCGGGGGGGCCCTTTGAGACCCAGTACTTC. The chain is built from TRBV20-1 and TRBJ2-5, with 10 bases aligning to TRBD2. CDR1 DFQATT and CDR2 SNEGSKA come from the germline V gene (reference sequence). J gave up 5 bases and V 2 bases, and 11 bases lay outside the gene matches. This CDR3 comprises 16 residues.